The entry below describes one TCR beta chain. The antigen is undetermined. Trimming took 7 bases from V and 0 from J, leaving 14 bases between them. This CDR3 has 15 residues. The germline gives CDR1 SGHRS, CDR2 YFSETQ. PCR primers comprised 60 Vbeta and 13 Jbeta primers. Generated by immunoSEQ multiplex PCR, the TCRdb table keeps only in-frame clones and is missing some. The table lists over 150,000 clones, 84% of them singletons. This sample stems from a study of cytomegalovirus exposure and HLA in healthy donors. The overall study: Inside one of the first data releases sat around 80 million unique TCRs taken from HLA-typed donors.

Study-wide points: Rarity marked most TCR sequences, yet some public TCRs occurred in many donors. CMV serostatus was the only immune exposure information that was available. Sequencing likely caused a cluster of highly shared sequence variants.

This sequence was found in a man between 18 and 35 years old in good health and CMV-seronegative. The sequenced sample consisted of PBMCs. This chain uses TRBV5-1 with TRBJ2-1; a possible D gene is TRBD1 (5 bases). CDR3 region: CASGAEASSYNEQFF. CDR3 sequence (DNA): TGCGCCAGCGGGGCCGAAGCGAGCTCCTACAATGAGCAGTTCTTC.